The clone carrying this T cell receptor (beta chain) was seen repeatedly, ten times or more. Antigen specificity is unknown. The record originates from a study of blood T cells in healthy people across ages. Study observations and caveats: Long-lived donors exceeded aged donors in naive CD4+ cells and diversity. The lack of PBMC sorting stopped any conclusive naive versus antigen-experienced comparison.

A sample-barcoded 5' primer and a J-beta primer mix were used in a second PCR of roughly 7 to 12 cycles. Carrying 12 random nucleotides, a template-switch adaptor labeled each individual cDNA molecule. Every sample gave at least 2.5 million paired-end reads containing CDR3. TCRdb independently ran MiXCR on the 5' RACE reads; one entry per CDR3 protein. The sample contains around 900,000 distinct CDR3 sequences, 29% of which appear only once. This CDR3 contains 16 residues. The ends were cut back, 0 bases at V and 6 bases at J, with 15 bases in the middle. CDR1 PRHDT and CDR2 FYEKMQ come from the germline V gene (reference sequence).

The genes are TRBV13 and TRBJ2-1; no clear D. Sample: blood. This clonotype originated in a woman of 80 years or more in good health. The DNA for the CDR3 is TGTGCCAGCAGCTTAGGCGCAGGATCCTCCGGCAATGAGCAGTTCTTC. It translates to CASSLGAGSSGNEQFF.